This TCR beta chain was documented in a study of cytomegalovirus exposure and HLA in healthy donors. This CDR3 comprises 12 residues. Germline loops: CDR1 SQVTM, CDR2 ANQGSEA. Unmatched junction bases numbered 3, after V lost 7 bases and J lost 2 bases. This PCR relied on a set of 60 Vbeta primers and 13 Jbeta primers. Profiled with immunoSEQ multiplex PCR; TCRdb holds only in-frame clones, not every one. This sample carries under 250,000 clones, 60% to 80% of them seen once, and the ten largest clones take around 4%. The chain is built from TRBV29-1 and TRBJ2-3, with TRBD2 matching over 7 bases. The clonotype was recovered from a male donor in good health and CMV-seronegative. Sequences were obtained from PBMCs. CDR3 protein: CSEGGDTDTQYF. CDR3 in DNA: TGCAGCGAGGGAGGGGACACAGATACGCAGTATTTT.